These 32 T cell receptor beta chains originate from one sample sequenced in a study of technical replicates of blood from a handful of donors (dated by TCRdb to about 2017). To prepare the library, the immunoSEQ multiplex PCR assay was applied. TCRdb retrieved this table from immuneACCESS and kept in-frame rearrangements only. Not all clones are present; in checked studies, unresolved V genes account for under half, and no reason is known for the remainder. This sample gives approximately 75,000 clones in total; 95% to 97% of them show up just once. The biggest ten clones account for around 0.28% of the sample. Source material: T cells isolated from PBMCs. Receptors were obtained from a human donor in good health.

Only one count was recorded for this clone. The rearrangement links TRBV5-1 to TRBJ1-4; 7 bases fit TRBD1. Germline V gene data show CDR1 as SGHRS and CDR2 as YFSETQ. With 4 bases clipped from V and 3 bases from J, the junction kept 6 bases outside the gene matches. This CDR3 is 15 amino acids long. The CDR3: CASSQGERANEKLFF. The CDR3 DNA follows: TGCGCCAGCAGCCAGGGGGAAAGGGCTAATGAAAAACTGTTTTTT.

The chain recombines TRBV11-2 with TRBJ2-7; D is undetermined. The CDR3 spans 16 residues. The V gene lost 2 bases and the J gene lost 2 bases, with 16 bases spanning the gap. The V gene's germline CDR1 is SGHAT and CDR2 FQNNGV. The CDR3 sequence: CASSLTTSLAAYEQYF. In DNA, the CDR3 is TGTGCCAGCAGCTTAACTACTTCGCTGGCAGCCTACGAGCAGTACTTC.

The CDR3, as DNA: TGCGCCAGCAGTATCAGGACAGGGAACACCGGGGAGCTGTTTTTT. Translating it yields CASSIRTGNTGELFF. V gene TRBV5-1 combines with J gene TRBJ2-2, with TRBD1 identical over 7 bases. J gave up 1 base and V 5 bases, and 5 bases lay outside the gene matches. Germline V lookup: CDR1 SGHRS, CDR2 YFSETQ. The CDR3 is 15 residues long.

V usage is TRBV19 and J usage is TRBJ1-1; 12 bases map to TRBD1. CDR3 length: 18 amino acids. The germline gives CDR1 LNHDA, CDR2 SQIVND (reference sequence). J was trimmed by 4 bases and V by 4 bases; bases with no gene match: 13. CDR3 DNA: TGTGCCAGTAGTACACCACGGGACAGGGGGCCAATGGCCACTGAAGCTTTCTTT. Amino acids: CASSTPRDRGPMATEAFF.

This chain links TRBV9 with TRBJ2-2; 11 bases map to TRBD2. Germline loops: CDR1 SGDLS, CDR2 YYNGEE. V trimming: 4 bases; J trimming: 9 bases; junction bases outside the gene matches: 5. The CDR3 loop spans 14 amino acids. As DNA, the CDR3 is TGTGCCAGCAGCAGGGGACTAGCGGTTAGGGAGCTGTTTTTT. Its protein is CASSRGLAVRELFF.

The J gene is TRBJ2-5, the V gene TRBV30; D uncertain. Trimming left V 4 bases short and J 13 bases short, with 25 bases between. Germline CDR1 GTSNPN, CDR2 SVGIG (reference sequence). This CDR3 spans 14 amino acids. The CDR3, as DNA: TGTGCCTGGACGGGTCAAGGCGGCCGGCGGTCATGGTACTTC. Translated, it gives CAWTGQGGRRSWYF. Full variable domain (rest looked up from reference TRBV30 and TRBJ2-5): SQTIHQWPATLVQPVGSPLSLECTVEGTSNPNLYWYRQAAGRGLQLLFYSVGIGQISSEVPQNLSASRPQDRQFILSSKKLLLSDSGFYLCAWTGQGGRRSWYFGPGTRLLVL.

The chain has TRBV18 and TRBJ2-7; possibly TRBD1 for D (5 bases). The CDR3 consists of 14 residues. Trimming took 3 bases from V and 5 from J, leaving 14 bases between them. The V gene's germline CDR1 is KGHSH and CDR2 LQKENI. The CDR3 sequence: CASSPGHWKDEQYF. CDR3 sequence (DNA): TGTGCCAGCTCACCGGGGCATTGGAAAGACGAGCAGTACTTC.

The chain combines TRBV2 with TRBJ1-2, with D possibly being TRBD1 (5 bases). This CDR3 is 14 amino acids long. The germline gives CDR1 SNHLY, CDR2 FYNNEI. V shed 3 bases and J shed 1 base, with 9 bases lying between them. For the CDR3, the DNA is TGTGCCAGCAGTGACAGGGTTGTTAACTATGGCTACACCTTC. Its protein product is CASSDRVVNYGYTF.

The chain uses TRBV5-8 and TRBJ2-7; 9 nucleotides agree with TRBD2. The J segment lost 2 bases and the V segment lost 1 base, leaving 4 bases of the junction unmatched. This CDR3 spans 15 amino acids. The germline CDR1 and CDR2 sequences are SGHTS and YDEGEE. The CDR3 reads CASSLTSGRTYEQYF. The CDR3 coding sequence is TGTGCCAGCAGCTTGACTAGCGGGCGGACCTACGAGCAGTACTTC.

This clone has just one count. The CDR3 region has the DNA TGTGCCAGCAGCTTAGATCGCGATCAGCCCCAGCATTTT. It encodes CASSLDRDQPQHF. The V and J genes are TRBV11-3 and TRBJ1-5, with D hard to call. The CDR3 runs 13 residues. The V end was cut by 0 bases, the J end by 5 bases, with 5 bases between. CDR1 SGHNT and CDR2 YENEEA come from the germline V gene.

CDR3 nucleotides: TGTGCCAGCAGTGTCAGGTTCAACGATGAAAAACTGTTTTTT. This encodes CASSVRFNDEKLFF. The chain uses TRBV25-1 and TRBJ1-4; no firm D call. Deletions cut 4 bases from V and 6 bases from J, with 12 bases between. CDR3 length equals 14 residues. Germline CDR1 and CDR2: MGHDK and SYGVNS.

This rearrangement joins TRBV28 to TRBJ2-7; D may be TRBD1 (7 bases). Between the trimmed V and J ends, which lost 6 bases and 7 bases, there was a span of 19 bases. In germline, CDR1 is MDHEN, CDR2 SYDVKM. The CDR3 covers 14 residues. The CDR3 reads CASRTGSLGGEQYF. The CDR3 DNA reads as TGTGCCAGCAGGACAGGGAGTTTGGGAGGAGAGCAGTACTTC.

The CDR3, as DNA: TGTGCCAGCAGTTTGACAGCTAATCAGCCCCAGCATTTT. This encodes CASSLTANQPQHF. The V gene is TRBV27, the J gene TRBJ1-5, with D maybe TRBD1 (5 bases). V shed 3 bases and J shed 4 bases, with 7 bases lying between them. CDR1 is MNHEY, CDR2 SMNVEV, per germline (reference sequence). The CDR3 runs to 13 residues.

The chain links TRBV7-9 to TRBJ1-1; TRBD1 matches at 7 bases. Trimming at V came to 5 bases and at J to 6 bases, leaving 6 bases not matched to a gene. Per the germline V gene, CDR1 is SEHNR and CDR2 is FQNEAQ (reference sequence). The CDR3 has 13 amino acids. The CDR3 loop is CASSIGQASEAFF. The DNA of the CDR3 is TGTGCCAGCAGCATAGGACAGGCCTCTGAAGCTTTCTTT.

This chain joins TRBV7-6 and TRBJ2-1; 7 bases agree with TRBD1. Germline V lookup: CDR1 SGHVS, CDR2 FNYEAQ. The length of the CDR3 is 14 residues. J was trimmed by 12 bases and V by 5 bases; bases with no gene match: 13. CDR3 sequence reads: CASSRRDSTVGQFF. The CDR3 nucleotides read TGTGCCAGCAGCCGCCGGGACAGCACCGTCGGGCAGTTCTTC.

The genes are TRBV29-1 and TRBJ1-2; the D gene is possibly TRBD1 (5 bases). Per the germline V gene, CDR1 is SQVTM and CDR2 is ANQGSEA. V was clipped by 3 bases and J by 6 bases, with 8 bases between them. The length of the CDR3 is 11 residues. CDR3 nucleotides: TGCAGCGTTGACGGGGGGAATGGCTACACCTTC. It yields the protein CSVDGGNGYTF.

As to this clone: Relative to the germline gene, one junction end is altered; a read error may explain this. The rearrangement joins TRBV25-1 to TRBJ2-4; 9 positions agree with TRBD1. Germline V gene data show CDR1 as MGHDK and CDR2 as SYGVNS. The CDR3 loop spans 14 amino acids. The CDR3 DNA is TGTGCCAGCCGTGGAATATCCGGGACAGGGCTCGCTTGCTTC. It codes for CASRGISGTGLACF.

The chain uses TRBV29-1 and TRBJ2-1; a weak D match, TRBD2 (6 bases). V gave up 4 bases and J gave up 2 bases, with 9 bases separating them. This CDR3 has 13 amino acids. Germline assignment: CDR1 SQVTM and CDR2 ANQGSEA. CDR3 coding DNA: TGCAGCGTTGGAGGACTAACCTACAATGAGCAGTTCTTC. Protein: CSVGGLTYNEQFF.

The V call is TRBV4-3, the J call TRBJ2-7, with no clear D. V lost 0 bases and J 0 bases, leaving 9 bases between the germline ends. Germline assignment: CDR1 LGHNA and CDR2 YSLEER. This CDR3 spans 15 amino acids. CDR3 bases: TGCGCCAGCAGCCAAGAGTCTTCTCTCTCCTACGAGCAGTACTTC. Protein product: CASSQESSLSYEQYF.

The J gene is TRBJ2-7, the V gene TRBV28; D unresolved. The CDR3 loop spans 15 amino acids. Germline loops: CDR1 MDHEN, CDR2 SYDVKM. V gave up 3 bases and J gave up 1 base, with 13 bases separating them. The chain's CDR3 is CASSLIGRNSYEQYF. The CDR3 DNA sequence: TGTGCCAGCAGTTTGATAGGCAGGAATTCCTACGAGCAGTACTTC.

This clone was found once. This chain connects TRBV27 to TRBJ1-5; 8 nucleotides match TRBD1. Germline CDR1 MNHEY, CDR2 SMNVEV (reference sequence). The CDR3 has 15 residues. With V trimmed by 6 bases and J by 1 base, 5 bases remained unmatched. The CDR3 DNA reads TGTGCCAGCAGCGAGAGGACAGGGAGCAATCAGCCCCAGCATTTT. Amino acid sequence: CASSERTGSNQPQHF.

The chain carries TRBV9 and TRBJ2-7, with TRBD1 matching 7 bases. The V segment lost 0 bases and the J segment 3 bases; nucleotides outside the gene matches: 3. Germline V gene sequence: CDR1 SGDLS, CDR2 YYNGEE. The CDR3 totals 14 residues. CDR3 loop: CASSVEGALYEQYF. The CDR3 DNA is TGTGCCAGCAGCGTAGAGGGGGCCCTCTACGAGCAGTACTTC.

Written as DNA, the CDR3 is TGTGCCAGCAGCCGACTAGGGGATAATGAGCAGTTCTTC. This gives the protein CASSRLGDNEQFF. The chain uses TRBV9 and TRBJ2-1, with D perhaps TRBD2 (6 bases). The germline V gene encodes CDR1 SGDLS and CDR2 YYNGEE. Trimming cost V 4 bases and J 7 bases, with 12 bases left between them. CDR3 length: 13 amino acids.

The V gene is TRBV28, the J gene TRBJ2-1; D is unclear. Trimming left V 5 bases short and J 0 bases short, with 14 bases between. Per germline, CDR1 MDHEN and CDR2 SYDVKM. This CDR3 is 16 amino acids long. CDR3 DNA: TGTGCCAGCAGTCCTTATCCCCGGAGCTCCTACAATGAGCAGTTCTTC. This translates into CASSPYPRSSYNEQFF.

The V call is TRBV18, the J call TRBJ1-2, with D possibly TRBD1 on 5 matching bases. V lost 0 bases to trimming and J lost 3 bases, with 8 bases between them. The CDR3 covers 14 residues. The germline V gene encodes CDR1 KGHSH and CDR2 LQKENI. This chain's CDR3 is CASSPPQQDYGYTF. CDR3 coding DNA: TGTGCCAGCTCACCACCGCAACAGGACTATGGCTACACCTTC.

The chain joins TRBV28 to TRBJ1-2, with 7 bases aligning to TRBD1. The CDR3 spans 14 residues. Per germline, CDR1 MDHEN and CDR2 SYDVKM. The trim removed 8 bases at V and 3 bases at J, leaving 9 bases unmatched. CDR3 DNA: TGTGCCAGCGGAAACCAAGGGGGCCACTATGGCTACACCTTC. This encodes CASGNQGGHYGYTF.

The chain combines TRBV19 with TRBJ1-1, with a possible D match to TRBD1 (5 bases). V was trimmed by 3 bases and J by 1 base, leaving 12 bases between them. This CDR3 is built from 15 residues. Looked up from germline, CDR1 is LNHDA and CDR2 is SQIVND (reference sequence). The DNA of the CDR3 is TGTGCCAGTAGTATTCCCTCTACAGGGAACACTGAAGCTTTCTTT. This gives the protein CASSIPSTGNTEAFF.

The rearrangement uses TRBV19 and TRBJ2-1, with 10 bases that match TRBD1. Germline loops: CDR1 LNHDA, CDR2 SQIVND (reference sequence). The CDR3 contains 14 residues. V lost 3 bases to trimming and J lost 9 bases; unmatched junction nucleotides: 5. CDR3 amino acids: CASSMGQGIVEQFF. The CDR3 DNA is TGTGCCAGTAGTATGGGACAGGGGATAGTTGAGCAGTTCTTC.

The rearrangement joins TRBV9 to TRBJ1-1; no reliable D call. Deletions cut 0 bases from V and 0 bases from J, with 9 bases between. The CDR3 runs 15 residues. CDR1 SGDLS and CDR2 YYNGEE come from the germline V gene. The CDR3 DNA follows: TGTGCCAGCAGCGTAGGTCACAGATTGAACACTGAAGCTTTCTTT. Its translation is CASSVGHRLNTEAFF.

This clone was observed a single time. The CDR3 DNA reads as TGTGCCAGCAGCCTTGCGGAGCCGGAGCAGTACTTC. Encoded protein: CASSLAEPEQYF. The chain has TRBV7-2 and TRBJ2-7; D gene unclear. Germline-derived CDR1 and CDR2 are SGHTA and FQGNSA. CDR3 length: 12 residues. The V and J ends lost 5 bases and 7 bases respectively, with 12 bases between them.

The J gene is TRBJ1-1, the V gene TRBV23-1, with 7 bases that match TRBD1. TRBV23-1 is assigned to the ORF class and has an uncertain function. Germline trimming cut 6 bases from V and 4 bases from J; bases unmatched to any gene: 14. The CDR3 sequence is 16 residues long. DNA of the CDR3: TGCGCCAGCAGACTAAGCGTGGACAGGAAGGGCACTGAAGCTTTCTTT. As protein: CASRLSVDRKGTEAFF.

The chain couples TRBV7-9 to TRBJ2-4; a weak D match, TRBD2 (7 bases). Deletions cut 1 base from V and 5 bases from J, with 9 bases between. The CDR3 has 14 amino acids. Per the germline V gene, CDR1 is SEHNR and CDR2 is FQNEAQ (reference sequence). CDR3 loop: CASSLEGGENIQYF. The DNA of the CDR3 is TGTGCCAGCAGCTTAGAAGGGGGGGAAAACATTCAGTACTTC. The variable domain in full, with the rest retrieved from reference TRBV7-9 and TRBJ2-4, is DTGVSQNPRHKITKRGQNVTFRCDPISEHNRLYWYRQTLGQGPEFLTYFQNEAQLEKSRLLSDRFSAERPKGSFSTLEIQRTEQGDSAMYLCASSLEGGENIQYFGAGTRLSVL.